This TCR beta chain derives from a study of T cells after yellow fever vaccination. Germline loops: CDR1 SGHAT, CDR2 FQNNGV. V was clipped by 4 bases and J by 0 bases, with 13 bases between them. The CDR3 has 16 amino acids. The 5'RACE template-switching step produced TCR cDNA and added a universal primer site and UMIs. Each CDR3 protein is one row after TCRdb ran MiXCR on the 5' RACE reads. This table has 120,000 or so distinct CDR3 sequences, roughly 9% appearing once. This clonotype was seen more than once but under ten times. The clonotype was recovered from a man younger than 35 who received the YFV17D yellow fever vaccine. The sample in question was CD8+ T cells sorted from PBMCs, obtained on the day of the yellow fever booster vaccination. The J gene is TRBJ2-4, the V gene TRBV11-2; D is unresolved. CDR3 amino acids: CASSSGRVKAKNIQYF. In nucleotides, the CDR3 is TGTGCCAGCAGCTCCGGTAGGGTAAAAGCCAAAAACATTCAGTACTTC.